This T cell receptor (beta chain) was documented in a study of blood T cell repertoires in COVID-19. This CDR3 is 13 amino acids long. Germline CDR1 and CDR2: SGHAT and FQNNGV. The V and J ends lost 3 bases and 3 bases respectively, with 9 bases between them. Per the original data handling: Reference gene primer amplification yielded estimated nucleated cell counts. Here immunoSEQ multiplex PCR was the method, and the copy in TCRdb shows in-frame clones only, minus some. The V and J calls and clone size are taken from that table; D and trimming were inferred from the DNA. The data hold approximately 190,000 clones, with around 86% observed a single time.

The chain combines TRBV11-2 with TRBJ2-7, with D possibly matching TRBD1 (5 bases). The sequenced sample was peripheral blood. The clonotype originates from a woman in her thirties or forties with acute or convalescent COVID-19. The CDR3 loop reads CASSFSTDYEQYF. CDR3 sequence (DNA): TGTGCCAGCAGCTTCTCGACAGACTACGAGCAGTACTTC.